This T cell receptor beta chain was recovered during a study of blood T cell repertoires in COVID-19. Overall study: There were acute and convalescent COVID-19 samples, and they came from the United States, Italy and Spain. Nucleic acid was either cDNA or gDNA, and it came from T cells, B-cell-depleted T cells, or PBMCs.

The CDR3 is 16 amino acids. The ends were cut back, 0 bases at V and 0 bases at J, with 12 bases in the middle. Germline V CDR1 and CDR2: LGHDT, YNNKEL (reference sequence). Source study methods: Estimation of nucleated cell counts was performed using reference gene primer amplification. Clones were read by immunoSEQ multiplex PCR, and TCRdb kept only the in-frame ones, dropping some. The V and J calls and clone size come from that table; D and trimming were worked out from the DNA. The data hold approximately 250,000 clones, with around 80% observed a single time. The TCR comes from a man in his sixties with acute or convalescent COVID-19. The chain carries TRBV3-1 (or the pseudogene TRBV3-2) and TRBJ2-7; perhaps TRBD2 as D (5 bases). Sequenced material: peripheral blood. The CDR3 DNA sequence: TGTGCCAGCAGCCAAGATGGGAGCCTGACCTCCTACGAGCAGTACTTC. Amino acids: CASSQDGSLTSYEQYF.